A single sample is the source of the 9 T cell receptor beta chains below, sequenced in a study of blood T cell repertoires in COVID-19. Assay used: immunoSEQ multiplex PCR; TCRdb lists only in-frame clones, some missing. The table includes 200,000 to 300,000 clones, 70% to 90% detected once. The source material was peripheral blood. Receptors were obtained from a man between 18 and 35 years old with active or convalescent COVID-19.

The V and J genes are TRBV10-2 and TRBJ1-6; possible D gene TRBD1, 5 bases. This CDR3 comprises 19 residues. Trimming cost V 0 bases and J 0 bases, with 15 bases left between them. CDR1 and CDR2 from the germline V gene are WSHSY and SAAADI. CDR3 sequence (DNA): TGCGCCAGCAGTGAGTCGGTGGGACTGTCGAGCTCCTATAATTCACCCCTCCACTTT. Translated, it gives CASSESVGLSSSYNSPLHF.

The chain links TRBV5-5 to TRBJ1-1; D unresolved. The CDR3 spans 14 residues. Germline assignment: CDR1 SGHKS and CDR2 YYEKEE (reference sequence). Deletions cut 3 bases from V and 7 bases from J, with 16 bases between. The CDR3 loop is CASSSLASGGEAFF. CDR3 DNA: TGTGCCAGCAGCTCGCTAGCCTCGGGAGGTGAAGCTTTCTTT.

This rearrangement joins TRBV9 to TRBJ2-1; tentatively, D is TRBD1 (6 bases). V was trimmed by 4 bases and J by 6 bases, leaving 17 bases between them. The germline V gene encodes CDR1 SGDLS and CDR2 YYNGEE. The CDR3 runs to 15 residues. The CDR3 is CASSIRTAMGNEQFF. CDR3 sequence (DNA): TGTGCCAGCAGCATTCGGACAGCCATGGGCAATGAGCAGTTCTTC.

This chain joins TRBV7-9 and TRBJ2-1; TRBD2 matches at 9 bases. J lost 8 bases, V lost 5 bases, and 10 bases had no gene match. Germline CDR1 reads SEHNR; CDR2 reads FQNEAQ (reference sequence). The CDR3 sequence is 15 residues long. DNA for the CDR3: TGTGCCAGCAGCGCCCGAGGCGGGAGGGGCGATGAGCAGTTCTTC. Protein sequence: CASSARGGRGDEQFF.

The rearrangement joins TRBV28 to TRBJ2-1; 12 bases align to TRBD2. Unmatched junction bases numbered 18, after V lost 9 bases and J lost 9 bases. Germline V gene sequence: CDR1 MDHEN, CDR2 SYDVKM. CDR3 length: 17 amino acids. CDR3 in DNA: TGTGCCAGTAAAGCCCAACTAGCGGGAGGAATTGCCGGTGAGCAGTTCTTC. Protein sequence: CASKAQLAGGIAGEQFF.

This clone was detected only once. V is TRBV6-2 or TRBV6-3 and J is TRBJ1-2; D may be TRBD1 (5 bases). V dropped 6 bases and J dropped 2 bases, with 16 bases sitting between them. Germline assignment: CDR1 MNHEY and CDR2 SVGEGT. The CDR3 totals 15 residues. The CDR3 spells CASSPAGNLNYGYTF. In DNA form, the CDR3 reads TGTGCCAGCAGCCCCGCAGGGAACCTAAACTATGGCTACACCTTC.

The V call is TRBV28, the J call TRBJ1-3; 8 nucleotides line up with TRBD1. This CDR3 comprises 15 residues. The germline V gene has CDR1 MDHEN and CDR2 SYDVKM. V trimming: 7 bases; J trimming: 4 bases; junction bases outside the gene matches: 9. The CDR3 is CASTIDRGRGNTIYF. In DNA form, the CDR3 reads TGTGCCAGCACCATAGACAGGGGAAGGGGAAACACCATATATTTT.

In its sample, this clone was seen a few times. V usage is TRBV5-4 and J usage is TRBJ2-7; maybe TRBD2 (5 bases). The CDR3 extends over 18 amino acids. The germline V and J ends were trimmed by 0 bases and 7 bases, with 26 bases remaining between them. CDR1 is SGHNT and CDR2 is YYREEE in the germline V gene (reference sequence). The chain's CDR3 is CASSLALTRFQSTFEQYF. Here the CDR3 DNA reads TGTGCCAGCAGCTTGGCCCTCACTAGATTCCAGAGTACGTTTGAGCAGTACTTC.

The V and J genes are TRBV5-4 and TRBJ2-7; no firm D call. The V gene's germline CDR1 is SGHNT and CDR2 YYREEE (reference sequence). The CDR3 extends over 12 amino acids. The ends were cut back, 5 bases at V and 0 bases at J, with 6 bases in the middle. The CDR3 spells CASSKSSYEQYF. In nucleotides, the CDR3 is TGTGCCAGCAGTAAGAGCTCCTACGAGCAGTACTTC. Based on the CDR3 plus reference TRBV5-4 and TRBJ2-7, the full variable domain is ETGVTQSPTHLIKTRGQQVTLRCSSQSGHNTVSWYQQALGQGPQFIFQYYREEENGRGNFPPRFSGLQFPNYSSELNVNALELDDSALYLCASSKSSYEQYFGPGTRLTVT.